These 30 T cell receptor beta chains were sequenced from one sample in a study of T-cell memory formation after mild COVID-19. MiXCR, run by TCRdb on the 5' RACE reads, gives a single entry per CDR3 protein. The table shows more than 150,000 distinct CDR3 sequences, with approximately 17% occurring only once. The source material was PBMCs or a T cell subset sorted from them (not recorded which). These receptor sequences come from a man younger than 35 who had mild COVID-19 (a few samples of this study predate the infection). Cell type and time point are not known.

In DNA, the CDR3 is TGTGCCAGCAGCCCGGAAGTGGATCCGGGGGGCACAGATACGCAGTATTTT. This translates into CASSPEVDPGGTDTQYF. The chain uses TRBV7-2 and TRBJ2-3, with D possibly matching TRBD2 (6 bases). The length of the CDR3 is 17 residues. CDR1 and CDR2 (germline): SGHTA, FQGNSA. V lost 5 bases to trimming and J lost 1 base, with 19 bases between them. The variable domain in full, with the rest retrieved from reference TRBV7-2 and TRBJ2-3, is GAGVSQSPSNKVTEKGKDVELRCDPISGHTALYWYRQSLGQGLEFLIYFQGNSAPDKSGLPSDRFSAERTGGSVSTLTIQRTQQEDSAVYLCASSPEVDPGGTDTQYFGPGTRLTVL.

The rearrangement links TRBV18 to TRBJ2-7; maybe TRBD1 (6 bases). The CDR3 totals 13 residues. The V end was cut by 6 bases, the J end by 2 bases, with 11 bases between. The germline CDR1 and CDR2 sequences are KGHSH and LQKENI. The CDR3 region is CASSRTATYEQYF. In DNA form, the CDR3 reads TGTGCCAGCTCCCGGACAGCAACCTACGAGCAGTACTTC.

The rearrangement joins TRBV9 to TRBJ2-3; D remains unclear. Germline CDR1 reads SGDLS; CDR2 reads YYNGEE. With 0 bases removed from V and 4 bases from J, the gap between germline ends came to 9 bases. The CDR3 runs to 14 residues. The CDR3 DNA reads TGTGCCAGCAGCGTAGGTCTGATCCCAGATACGCAGTATTTT. It translates to CASSVGLIPDTQYF. Variable domain in full (rest from reference TRBV9 and TRBJ2-3): DSGVTQTPKHLITATGQRVTLRCSPRSGDLSVYWYQQSLDQGLQFLIQYYNGEERAKGNILERFSAQQFPDLHSELNLSSLELGDSALYFCASSVGLIPDTQYFGPGTRLTVL.

This clonotype was recorded at least ten times. The chain is built from TRBV5-1 and TRBJ1-1, with 11 bases lining up with TRBD1. This CDR3 comprises 14 residues. Germline loops: CDR1 SGHRS, CDR2 YFSETQ. The trim removed 4 bases at V and 1 base at J, leaving 0 bases unmatched. CDR3 nucleotides: TGCGCCAGCAGCGGGACAGGGGGGAACACTGAAGCTTTCTTT. Translation: CASSGTGGNTEAFF.

This clonotype was seen more than once but under ten times. The gene calls are TRBV11-3 and TRBJ2-3; weak D call: TRBD1 (5 bases). Germline V gene lookup returns CDR1 SGHNT and CDR2 YENEEA. Trimming left V 4 bases short and J 3 bases short, with 8 bases between. CDR3 length equals 13 residues. This chain's CDR3 is CASSSGLTDTQYF. In nucleotides, the CDR3 is TGTGCCAGCAGCTCAGGGTTGACAGATACGCAGTATTTT.

Only a few counts were recorded for this clonotype. V usage is TRBV2 and J usage is TRBJ2-5; the D is unclear. The CDR3 totals 14 residues. In germline, CDR1 is SNHLY, CDR2 FYNNEI. In nucleotides, the CDR3 is TGTGCAGTGGCGTTCACCGGCACTGGGGAGACCCAGTACTTC. Translation gives CAVAFTGTGETQYF.

This clonotype was counted between two and nine times. The rearrangement links TRBV7-6 to TRBJ2-5, with no clear D. The CDR3 runs 14 residues. Germline CDR1 SGHVS, CDR2 FNYEAQ. Between the trimmed V and J ends, which lost 0 bases and 3 bases, there was a span of 8 bases. CDR3 bases: TGTGCCAGCAGCTTAGCGCATACAAAAGAGACCCAGTACTTC. Protein product: CASSLAHTKETQYF. The complete variable domain, with remaining parts taken from reference TRBV7-6 and TRBJ2-5, reads GAGVSQSPRYKVTKRGQDVALRCDPISGHVSLYWYRQALGQGPEFLTYFNYEAQQDKSGLPNDRFSAERPEGSISTLTIQRTEQRDSAMYRCASSLAHTKETQYFGPGTRLLVL.

This chain connects TRBV4-3 to TRBJ2-7, with D maybe TRBD1 (7 bases). The CDR3 spans 14 residues. V was shortened by 4 bases and J by 5 bases, with 15 bases between the two germline ends. Germline CDR1 reads LGHNA; CDR2 reads YSLEER. The CDR3 loop reads CASSRLDRVNEQYV. CDR3 DNA: TGCGCCAGCAGCCGACTAGACAGGGTGAACGAGCAGTACGTC.

The sample holds a few counts of this clonotype. The genes are TRBV5-1 and TRBJ2-3; TRBD2 matches 13 bases. V lost 2 bases to trimming and J lost 3 bases; unmatched junction nucleotides: 3. This CDR3 has 16 residues. Germline V lookup: CDR1 SGHRS, CDR2 YFSETQ. Here the CDR3 reads CASSLPGLAGTDTQYF. The CDR3 nucleotides are TGCGCCAGCAGCTTACCGGGACTAGCGGGAACAGATACGCAGTATTTT. Full variable domain (outside the CDR3, taken from reference TRBV5-1 and TRBJ2-3): KAGVTQTPRYLIKTRGQQVTLSCSPISGHRSVSWYQQTPGQGLQFLFEYFSETQRNKGNFPGRFSGRQFSNSRSEMNVSTLELGDSALYLCASSLPGLAGTDTQYFGPGTRLTVL.

The chain carries TRBV12-3 or TRBV12-4 and TRBJ1-5; possible D gene TRBD1, 5 bases. There are 14 residues in the CDR3. Trimming cost V 5 bases and J 0 bases, with 8 bases left between them. The CDR3 sequence is CASSRDFSNQPQHF. Written as DNA, the CDR3 is TGTGCCAGCAGTAGGGACTTTAGCAATCAGCCCCAGCATTTT.

The rearrangement joins TRBV20-1 to TRBJ2-1; the match to TRBD2 covers 9 bases. The CDR3 covers 13 residues. CDR1 and CDR2 from the germline V gene are DFQATT and SNEGSKA (reference sequence). V lost 5 bases to trimming and J lost 11 bases; unmatched junction nucleotides: 10. CDR3 sequence reads: CSAAGGQHDKQFF. CDR3 DNA sequence: TGCAGTGCTGCGGGGGGGCAGCATGACAAGCAGTTCTTC.

The rearrangement joins TRBV7-2 to TRBJ1-5, with 7 bases lining up with TRBD1. The CDR3 covers 15 residues. V shed 2 bases, J shed 6 bases, and the junction held 7 bases outside the gene matches. Germline V gives CDR1 SGHTA, CDR2 FQGNSA. This CDR3 is CASSLSGGYAQPQHF. In nucleotides, the CDR3 is TGTGCCAGCAGCTTATCAGGGGGGTACGCTCAGCCCCAGCATTTT.

This clonotype was seen more than once but under ten times. The CDR3 spells CSASPRVGQPQHF. CDR3 sequence (DNA): TGCAGTGCTAGTCCCAGGGTTGGCCAGCCCCAGCATTTT. The chain employs TRBV20-1 and TRBJ1-5, with D perhaps TRBD1 (5 bases). The CDR3 sequence is 13 residues long. The V gene's germline CDR1 is DFQATT and CDR2 SNEGSKA (reference sequence). The V end was cut by 3 bases, the J end by 7 bases, with 13 bases between.

This rearrangement joins TRBV3-1 to TRBJ2-1; D call uncertain. Germline values: CDR1 LGHDT, CDR2 YNNKEL (reference sequence). The CDR3 totals 12 residues. V was cut by 1 base and J by 10 bases, with 8 bases left in between. CDR3 DNA sequence: TGTGCCAGCAGCCAAGGGCAACTAGAGCAGTTCTTC. This encodes CASSQGQLEQFF.

This clonotype was counted a few times. The chain couples TRBV12-3 or TRBV12-4 to TRBJ1-4; TRBD1 is a possible D gene (5 bases). The length of the CDR3 is 14 residues. The V end was cut by 5 bases, the J end by 4 bases, with 11 bases between. The CDR3 sequence is CASSLTASNEKLFF. The CDR3, as DNA: TGTGCCAGCAGTCTGACAGCCAGTAATGAAAAACTGTTTTTT.

The rearrangement links TRBV4-1 to TRBJ1-1; 7 bases map to TRBD1. J gave up 3 bases and V 8 bases, and 12 bases lay outside the gene matches. The CDR3 contains 15 residues. CDR1 and CDR2 (germline): MGHRA, YSYEKL. The CDR3 bases are TGCGCCAGCGGAAACTTACAGGGGTCCGACACTGAAGCTTTCTTT. Protein product: CASGNLQGSDTEAFF.

The genes are TRBV29-1 and TRBJ2-1, with D perhaps matching TRBD1 (6 bases). This CDR3 spans 12 amino acids. The V gene lost 4 bases and the J gene lost 9 bases, with 13 bases spanning the gap. Looked up from germline, CDR1 is SQVTM and CDR2 is ANQGSEA. CDR3 protein: CSVGGPLSEQFF. The CDR3 bases are TGCAGCGTTGGGGGGCCCTTGAGTGAGCAGTTCTTC.

In this sample, this clonotype turned up a few times. Here the CDR3 DNA reads TGTGCCAGTACCTATGGGACAGGGGTGGAAGTATCGCCCCAGCATTTT. Protein: CASTYGTGVEVSPQHF. The V and J genes are TRBV19 and TRBJ1-5, with TRBD1 matching 10 bases. With V trimmed by 7 bases and J by 9 bases, 15 bases remained unmatched. This CDR3 region has 16 residues. Germline CDR1 and CDR2: LNHDA and SQIVND (reference sequence). The full variable domain, in which reference TRBV19 and TRBJ1-5 provide the parts outside the CDR3, is DGGITQSPKYLFRKEGQNVTLSCEQNLNHDAMYWYRQDPGQGLRLIYYSQIVNDFQKGDIAEGYSVSREKKESFPLTVTSAQKNPTAFYLCASTYGTGVEVSPQHFGDGTRLSIL.

V usage is TRBV11-2 and J usage is TRBJ2-7; the match to TRBD1 covers 7 bases. CDR3 size: 14 residues. In germline, CDR1 is SGHAT, CDR2 FQNNGV. The junction had 5 bases not matched to a gene; V was cut back by 5 bases and J by 1 base. CDR3 amino acids: CASSRPGQSYEQYF. CDR3 DNA: TGTGCCAGCAGCCGGCCGGGACAGTCCTACGAGCAGTACTTC.

The gene calls are TRBV7-2 and TRBJ2-7; no clear D. Germline lookup yields CDR1 SGHTA and CDR2 FQGNSA. The length of the CDR3 is 12 residues. V gave up 4 bases and J gave up 2 bases, with 6 bases separating them. The CDR3 region is CASSSSPYEQYV. The CDR3 DNA follows: TGTGCCAGCAGCTCGTCCCCCTACGAGCAGTACGTC.

The rearrangement uses TRBV6-2 or TRBV6-3 and TRBJ2-1; TRBD1 aligns across 10 bases. CDR3 size: 17 residues. J was trimmed by 9 bases and V by 2 bases; bases with no gene match: 13. Germline values: CDR1 MNHEY, CDR2 SVGEGT. CDR3 sequence (DNA): TGTGCCAGCAGTTACCCCCGGCCGGGACAGGGGTGGATTGAGCAGTTCTTC. Protein sequence: CASSYPRPGQGWIEQFF.

The DNA for the CDR3 is TGTGCCAGCAGCTTACGGTCGGGGGGCAAAAACATTCAGTACTTC. Its protein product is CASSLRSGGKNIQYF. The rearrangement joins TRBV5-6 to TRBJ2-4; 7 bases map to TRBD2. The CDR3 loop spans 15 amino acids. Germline assignment: CDR1 SGHDT and CDR2 YYEEEE. V gave up 2 bases and J gave up 3 bases; unmatched junction bases: 5. The whole variable domain, remainder taken from reference TRBV5-6 and TRBJ2-4, is DAGVTQSPTHLIKTRGQQVTLRCSPKSGHDTVSWYQQALGQGPQFIFQYYEEEERQRGNFPDRFSGHQFPNYSSELNVNALLLGDSALYLCASSLRSGGKNIQYFGAGTRLSVL.

The chain recombines TRBV7-2 with TRBJ1-5; D is ambiguous. V was shortened by 1 base and J by 7 bases, with 5 bases between the two germline ends. Germline assignment: CDR1 SGHTA and CDR2 FQGNSA. The CDR3 contains 12 residues. The CDR3 region is CASSLDSQPQHF. The DNA of the CDR3 is TGTGCCAGCAGCTTAGATTCACAGCCCCAGCATTTT.

J is TRBJ2-1 and V is TRBV29-1; D call uncertain. The germline gives CDR1 SQVTM, CDR2 ANQGSEA. The length of the CDR3 is 15 residues. The ends were cut back, 7 bases at V and 1 base at J, with 17 bases in the middle. The CDR3 bases are TGCAGCGCCCAAAGGGCCCTCGTATCCTACAATGAGCAGTTCTTC. Its protein is CSAQRALVSYNEQFF.

V and J are TRBV5-1 and TRBJ2-5; 7 nucleotides match TRBD1. The V gene's germline CDR1 is SGHRS and CDR2 YFSETQ. The CDR3 runs 15 residues. Trimming at V came to 1 base and at J to 8 bases, leaving 11 bases not matched to a gene. CDR3 coding DNA: TGCGCCAGCAGCTTGATGGGACAGAGCCCCCATACCCAGTACTTC. Translating it yields CASSLMGQSPHTQYF.

This clonotype was seen more than once but under ten times. The chain employs TRBV18 and TRBJ2-7; D unclear. The ends were cut back, 1 base at V and 3 bases at J, with 7 bases in the middle. The CDR3 covers 13 residues. Germline V CDR1 and CDR2: KGHSH, LQKENI. In DNA form, the CDR3 reads TGTGCCAGCTCACCACAGGGTGGCTACGAGCAGTACTTC. Translating it yields CASSPQGGYEQYF.

The chain recombines TRBV5-1 with TRBJ2-3; D is unresolved. Trimming shortened V by 4 bases and J by 2 bases, and 14 bases separated the two germline ends. In germline, CDR1 is SGHRS, CDR2 YFSETQ. The CDR3 is 15 residues long. The CDR3 nucleotides read TGCGCCAGCAGCGCGGATGGTCGTTCCACAGATACGCAGTATTTT. This translates into CASSADGRSTDTQYF.

The rearrangement uses TRBV6-5 and TRBJ2-7; 7 bases fit TRBD2. Germline V gene lookup returns CDR1 MNHEY and CDR2 SVGAGI. The trim removed 0 bases at V and 3 bases at J, leaving 8 bases unmatched. The CDR3 length is 16 residues. The chain's CDR3 is CASSYSTPRGIYEQYF. The DNA for the CDR3 is TGTGCCAGCAGTTACTCGACCCCGCGGGGGATCTACGAGCAGTACTTC.

V and J are TRBV28 and TRBJ2-5; the match to TRBD2 covers 9 bases. The ends lost 5 bases at V and 9 bases at J; junction bases unmatched: 16. Germline CDR1 MDHEN, CDR2 SYDVKM. The CDR3 is made up of 16 amino acids. CDR3 in DNA: TGTGCCAGCAGTGGAGGAATGGGAACTAGCGGGTGGGCCCAGTACTTC. It specifies CASSGGMGTSGWAQYF.

The chain carries TRBV20-1 and TRBJ2-3; tentatively, D is TRBD1 or TRBD2 (6 bases each). CDR1 is DFQATT, CDR2 SNEGSKA, per germline (reference sequence). The CDR3 extends over 15 amino acids. The V end was cut by 3 bases, the J end by 0 bases, with 13 bases between. The CDR3, as DNA: TGCAGTGCTAGCGGGGGCGCCCAAAGCACAGATACGCAGTATTTT. Amino acids: CSASGGAQSTDTQYF.